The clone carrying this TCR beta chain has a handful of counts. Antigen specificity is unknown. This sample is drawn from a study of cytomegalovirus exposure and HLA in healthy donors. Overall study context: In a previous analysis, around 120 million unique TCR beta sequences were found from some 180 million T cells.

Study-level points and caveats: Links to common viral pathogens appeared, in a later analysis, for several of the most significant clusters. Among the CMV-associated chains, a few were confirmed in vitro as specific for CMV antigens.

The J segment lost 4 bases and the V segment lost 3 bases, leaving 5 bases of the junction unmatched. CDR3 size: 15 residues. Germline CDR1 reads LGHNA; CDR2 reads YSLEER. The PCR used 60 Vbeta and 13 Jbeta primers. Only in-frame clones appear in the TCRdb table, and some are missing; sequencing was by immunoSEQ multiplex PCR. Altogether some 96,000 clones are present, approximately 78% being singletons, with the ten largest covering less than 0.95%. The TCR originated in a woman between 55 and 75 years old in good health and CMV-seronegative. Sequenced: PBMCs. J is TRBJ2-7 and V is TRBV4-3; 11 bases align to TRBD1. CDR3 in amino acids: CASSQRTGGGYEQYF. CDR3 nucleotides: TGCGCCAGCAGCCAGCGGACAGGGGGCGGTTACGAGCAGTACTTC.